What follows describes a single T cell receptor beta chain. This clonotype was counted at least ten times. Its antigen is unknown. Per-base qualities were not stored, and no clone one base away is much larger. The method was PCR. The sequencer listed for this sample is Illumina HiSeq 2500. TCR libraries were prepared with molecular barcoding, using unique molecular identifiers to normalize TCRbeta repertoire quantification. The raw public data were reprocessed by TCRdb itself: fastp quality trimming at Q25, MiXCR clonotype calling, in-frame beta chains only. Here each entry gathers all rows of one CDR3 protein and keeps the most common genes and DNA. The sample table shows roughly 170,000 distinct CDR3 sequences, and more than 6.5% are seen once. The ten largest clones represent over 2.5% of the sample. The sample originates from a study of T-cell reconstitution after alpha-beta-depleted transplantation in children (dated by TCRdb to the mid-2010s). Background for the entire study: The study quantitatively tracked T-cell immune reconstitution after TCRalphabeta/CD19-depleted allogeneic hematopoietic cell transplantation in children using TCR repertoire profiling.

From the germline V gene, CDR1 is SGHRS and CDR2 is YFSETQ. From its cysteine to its phenylalanine, the CDR3 spans 13 amino acids. The entry retains the CDR3 DNA only, 39 bases that are in frame from base 1. The junction shows trimming of 4 bases on V and 6 bases on J, plus 11 bases between the germline ends. This specimen was PBMCs from the stem cell graft donor, taken from the stem cell graft. The chain was built from TRBV5-1 and TRBJ1-5; no D gene can be assigned with confidence. The clonotype was recovered from a human donor who donated a stem cell graft to a child with Wiskott-Aldrich syndrome. The CDR3 protein sequence reads: CASSPEGFQPQHF. The DNA sequence is given as TGCGCCAGCAGCCCGGAGGGCTTTCAGCCCCAGCATTTT.